A single sample gave rise to the 23 T cell receptor beta chains below, sequenced in a study of molecular identifiers for immune sequencing clone quantification. TCRdb redid the calling of the PCR reads with MiXCR, one entry per CDR3 protein. The sample consists of about 510,000 distinct CDR3 sequences, around 25% of them appearing once. Sequencing input: naive CD8+ T cells from blood, with Jurkat cell RNA spiked in. Subset indicated: FACS-sorted CD8+CD4-CCR7+CD45RA+ naive T cells. These TCRs come from a human donor in good health. Some libraries in this study had Jurkat cell RNA spiked in.

This clonotype came up a few times. This clone may be a read error of a much larger clone one base away. This chain links TRBV7-9 with TRBJ1-1, with 8 bases aligning to TRBD1. V shed 5 bases, J shed 3 bases, and the junction held 5 bases outside the gene matches. The CDR3 runs to 14 residues. The germline gives CDR1 SEHNR, CDR2 FQNEAQ (reference sequence). CDR3 sequence reads: CASSPPTGDTEAFF. The CDR3 DNA reads TGTGCCAGCAGCCCCCCGACAGGGGACACTGAAGCTTTCTTT.

This clonotype has just a few counts. The chain uses TRBV12-3 or TRBV12-4 and TRBJ1-3, with D unclear. CDR3 length: 17 residues. The V end was cut by 3 bases, the J end by 6 bases, with 21 bases between. CDR3 coding DNA: TGTGCCAGCAGTTTTTCCTCGGTTTTACCCCTGGAAAACACCATATATTTT. This translates into CASSFSSVLPLENTIYF.

This clonotype appeared a few times. V is TRBV5-4 and J is TRBJ1-1; the D is unclear. The CDR3 length is 13 residues. Per the germline V gene, CDR1 is SGHNT and CDR2 is YYREEE (reference sequence). The V end lost 0 bases, the J end lost 8 bases, and 11 bases lay between the germline ends. This chain's CDR3 is CASSLAYGPEAFF. DNA of the CDR3: TGTGCCAGCAGCTTGGCGTACGGTCCGGAAGCTTTCTTT.

This clonotype was recorded a few times. The chain links TRBV12-3 or TRBV12-4 to TRBJ2-2; 7 bases fit TRBD1. After removal of 3 bases from V and 1 base from J, the junction contained 5 bases not matched to a gene. The CDR3 covers 16 residues. CDR3 nucleotides: TGTGCCAGCAGTTTTGACAGGGCGGAGAACACCGGGGAGCTGTTTTTT. Protein: CASSFDRAENTGELFF.

This clonotype occurred a few times. The chain uses TRBV4-3 and TRBJ1-6, with a possible D match to TRBD1 (5 bases). Germline V gene lookup returns CDR1 LGHNA and CDR2 YSLEER. The ends were cut back, 2 bases at V and 8 bases at J, with 16 bases in the middle. There are 16 residues in the CDR3. In DNA form, the CDR3 reads TGCGCCAGCAGCCAAAACCTCCGGGACCCGGATTCACCCCTCCACTTT. Translation: CASSQNLRDPDSPLHF.

The chain carries TRBV5-1 and TRBJ2-7, with D tentatively TRBD2 (5 bases). The germline V gene has CDR1 SGHRS and CDR2 YFSETQ. The CDR3 runs 16 residues. Trimming removed 0 bases at V and 5 bases at J, with 18 bases between. CDR3 bases: TGCGCCAGCAGCTTGGCGAGGGCCCCTCGGTCGAACGAGCAGTACTTC. Its translation: CASSLARAPRSNEQYF.

This clonotype was seen ten or more times. V is TRBV6-5 and J is TRBJ2-7; tentative D call: TRBD1 (6 bases). Trimming pared 2 bases from V and 4 bases from J, leaving 15 bases between. Germline loops: CDR1 MNHEY, CDR2 SVGAGI. The CDR3 runs to 15 residues. The DNA of the CDR3 is TGTGCCAGCAGTTACGGGCAGGGGATGGTTTACGAGCAGTACTTC. Its translation is CASSYGQGMVYEQYF.

This clonotype was seen a handful of times. V and J are TRBV27 and TRBJ1-1; no clear D. The CDR3 length is 12 residues. V was pared by 5 bases and J by 3 bases, with 7 bases between. In germline, CDR1 is MNHEY, CDR2 SMNVEV (reference sequence). For the CDR3, the DNA is TGTGCCAGCAGTGCCTCACACACTGAAGCTTTCTTT. Protein: CASSASHTEAFF.

This clonotype was observed at least ten times. The chain carries TRBV4-3 and TRBJ1-2, with a possible D match to TRBD1 (6 bases). This CDR3 is built from 15 residues. Germline lookup yields CDR1 LGHNA and CDR2 YSLEER. Deletions cut 0 bases from V and 4 bases from J, with 12 bases between. The CDR3 is CASSQDGGGGYGYTF. The CDR3 DNA is TGCGCCAGCAGCCAAGATGGAGGAGGGGGCTATGGCTACACCTTC.

This clonotype was observed at least ten times. The V call is TRBV6-5, the J call TRBJ2-6; 7 positions agree with TRBD2. The CDR3 is 19 amino acids. Germline assignment: CDR1 MNHEY and CDR2 SVGAGI. Unmatched junction bases numbered 10, after V lost 2 bases and J lost 0 bases. The CDR3 loop is CASSYLLPGGSSGANVLTF. In DNA form, the CDR3 reads TGTGCCAGCAGTTACCTTCTACCGGGAGGAAGCTCTGGGGCCAACGTCCTGACTTTC.

Details on this clonotype: At one of its ends the junction is not consistent with the germline gene, which may arise from a read error. The V gene is TRBV18, the J gene TRBJ2-7; TRBD2 aligns across 8 bases. From germline, CDR1 is KGHSH and CDR2 LQKENI. The CDR3 is 14 amino acids. Written as DNA, the CDR3 is TGTGCCAGCTCACCTCCGGCCTCACTAGCGGTCCCGCTCTTC. Translation: CASSPPASLAVPLF.

The chain uses TRBV11-2 and TRBJ1-1, with D unresolved. CDR1 SGHAT and CDR2 FQNNGV come from the germline V gene. The CDR3 has 11 amino acids. The ends were cut back, 5 bases at V and 4 bases at J, with 5 bases in the middle. In nucleotides, the CDR3 is TGTGCCAGCAGCGGCGCCACTGAAGCTTTCTTT. Its protein product is CASSGATEAFF.

This clonotype has more than one count but fewer than ten. The rearrangement joins TRBV19 to TRBJ2-1; tentatively, D is TRBD2 (5 bases). The V and J ends lost 1 base and 3 bases respectively, with 13 bases between them. This CDR3 spans 16 amino acids. Germline V lookup: CDR1 LNHDA, CDR2 SQIVND (reference sequence). The CDR3 nucleotides are TGTGCCAGTAGTATAGGTTTTCTAGCCAACTACAATGAGCAGTTCTTC. Encoded protein: CASSIGFLANYNEQFF.

Ten or more counts support this clonotype. V usage is TRBV7-9 and J usage is TRBJ2-7; D is unclear. With 4 bases removed from V and 7 bases from J, the gap between germline ends came to 8 bases. The germline V gene has CDR1 SEHNR and CDR2 FQNEAQ (reference sequence). CDR3 size: 11 residues. In DNA, the CDR3 is TGTGCCAGCAGCTCGACGTCGGAGCAGTACTTC. Protein product: CASSSTSEQYF. Variable domain in full (rest from reference TRBV7-9 and TRBJ2-7): DTGVSQNPRHKITKRGQNVTFRCDPISEHNRLYWYRQTLGQGPEFLTYFQNEAQLEKSRLLSDRFSAERPKGSFSTLEIQRTEQGDSAMYLCASSSTSEQYFGPGTRLTVT.

The table lists this clonotype with a few counts. This chain joins TRBV14 and TRBJ2-2, with unresolved D. Germline values: CDR1 SGHDN, CDR2 FVKESK. The CDR3 runs 18 residues. Trimming removed 0 bases at V and 1 base at J, with 15 bases between. CDR3 in amino acids: CASSQELKGLVNTGELFF. The CDR3 DNA follows: TGTGCCAGCAGCCAAGAATTAAAGGGTCTAGTGAACACCGGGGAGCTGTTTTTT.

The genes are TRBV27 and TRBJ2-2; TRBD1 matches 10 bases. The CDR3 spans 13 residues. Germline V CDR1 and CDR2: MNHEY, SMNVEV (reference sequence). Trimming removed 10 bases from V and 7 bases from J; junction bases left unmatched: 6. CDR3 amino acids: CATGTGVNGELFF. The CDR3, as DNA: TGTGCCACCGGGACAGGGGTTAACGGGGAGCTGTTTTTT.

The rearrangement uses TRBV6-2 or TRBV6-3 and TRBJ2-7; D might be TRBD1 or TRBD2, each matching 5 bases. CDR3 length equals 14 residues. Germline-derived CDR1 and CDR2 are MNHEY and SVGEGT. V was shortened by 0 bases and J by 3 bases, with 9 bases between the two germline ends. For the CDR3, the DNA is TGTGCCAGCAGTTACTCCTGGGGGAACTACGAGCAGTACTTC. It codes for CASSYSWGNYEQYF.

This clonotype has more than one count but fewer than ten. The J gene is TRBJ1-2, the V gene TRBV30, with D hard to call. The germline V and J ends were trimmed by 1 base and 7 bases, with 7 bases remaining between them. The CDR3 runs 11 residues. Germline-derived CDR1 and CDR2 are GTSNPN and SVGIG (reference sequence). CDR3 sequence (DNA): TGTGCCTGGAGTGAAGGGCGTGGCTACACCTTC. Translating gives CAWSEGRGYTF.

The sample holds many counts of this clonotype. The chain uses TRBV6-5 and TRBJ2-3, with D possibly being TRBD2 (5 bases). The CDR3 is 15 amino acids. Looked up from germline, CDR1 is MNHEY and CDR2 is SVGAGI. V lost 0 bases, J lost 4 bases, and 11 bases lay in between. The CDR3 reads CASSYSERISDTQYF. The DNA of the CDR3 is TGTGCCAGCAGTTACTCGGAGCGGATATCAGATACGCAGTATTTT.

The genes are TRBV4-3 and TRBJ2-7, with D possibly matching TRBD2 (6 bases). Germline V lookup: CDR1 LGHNA, CDR2 YSLEER. Trimming shortened V by 0 bases and J by 6 bases, and 18 bases separated the two germline ends. The CDR3 runs 16 residues. CDR3 DNA sequence: TGCGCCAGCAGCCAAGATGGAAGCCGGAGGGCTCGCGAGCAGTACTTC. Protein sequence: CASSQDGSRRAREQYF.

Ten or more counts support this clonotype. The CDR3 is CASSARDTSYEQYF. The CDR3 DNA sequence: TGTGCCAGCAGTGCCCGGGACACGAGCTACGAGCAGTACTTC. This chain joins TRBV27 and TRBJ2-7; TRBD1 might be the D (6 bases). CDR3 length: 14 amino acids. V shed 5 bases and J shed 3 bases, with 14 bases lying between them. CDR1 and CDR2 from the germline V gene are MNHEY and SMNVEV (reference sequence).

This clonotype appeared a few times. CDR3 sequence: CASSGTGFSSPLHF. The CDR3 DNA reads as TGTGCCAGCAGTGGAACAGGGTTTAGTTCACCCCTCCACTTT. This sequence joins TRBV25-1 and TRBJ1-6; TRBD1 is a possible D gene (6 bases). The CDR3 has 14 amino acids. Germline CDR1 MGHDK, CDR2 SYGVNS. Trimming took 4 bases from V and 9 from J, leaving 13 bases between them.

This clonotype was counted a few times. The genes are TRBV7-9 and TRBJ1-5; maybe TRBD1 (6 bases). CDR3 length: 16 amino acids. The germline V gene encodes CDR1 SEHNR and CDR2 FQNEAQ (reference sequence). Between the trimmed V and J ends, which lost 4 bases and 2 bases, there was a span of 15 bases. The CDR3 DNA sequence: TGTGCCAGCAGCTCCGGGGCAGGGGAGCGCAATCAGCCCCAGCATTTT. It codes for CASSSGAGERNQPQHF.